A single sample gave rise to the 22 T cell receptor beta chains below, sequenced in a study of radiotherapy plus CTLA-4 blockade in lung cancer. TCRdb keeps only in-frame clones here, not all; method: immunoSEQ multiplex PCR. The table shows about 28,000 clones, with 70% to 80% occurring only once. The sample here was peripheral blood, taken from a patient treated with radiotherapy plus ipilimumab. All receptors come from a human donor with non-small cell lung cancer who had stable disease on radiotherapy plus ipilimumab.

The chain joins TRBV2 to TRBJ2-1, with 14 bases that match TRBD2. CDR3 length: 18 residues. The germline V gene encodes CDR1 SNHLY and CDR2 FYNNEI. V gave up 1 base and J gave up 0 bases; unmatched junction bases: 2. The CDR3 nucleotides are TGTGCCAGCAGTGAAGGACTAGCGGGGGGGCCCTCCTACAATGAGCAGTTCTTC. Translating gives CASSEGLAGGPSYNEQFF.

The genes are TRBV5-1 and TRBJ1-2, with 7 bases that match TRBD1. The CDR3 loop spans 13 amino acids. Trimming at V came to 4 bases and at J to 4 bases, leaving 4 bases not matched to a gene. Germline V gene lookup returns CDR1 SGHRS and CDR2 YFSETQ. Here the CDR3 DNA reads TGCGCCAGCAGCGTAGGACAGGTCTATGGCTACACCTTC. Its protein product is CASSVGQVYGYTF. The variable domain in full, with the rest retrieved from reference TRBV5-1 and TRBJ1-2, is KAGVTQTPRYLIKTRGQQVTLSCSPISGHRSVSWYQQTPGQGLQFLFEYFSETQRNKGNFPGRFSGRQFSNSRSEMNVSTLELGDSALYLCASSVGQVYGYTFGSGTRLTVV.

The chain uses TRBV4-2 and TRBJ2-1; TRBD1 agrees at 7 bases. CDR3 length: 16 amino acids. With V trimmed by 1 base and J by 3 bases, 6 bases remained unmatched. Germline values: CDR1 LGHNA, CDR2 YNFKEQ. The CDR3 DNA follows: TGTGCCAGCAGCCAAGCGACAGGGAACAGCTACAATGAGCAGTTCTTC. Its protein is CASSQATGNSYNEQFF.

The gene calls are TRBV5-1 and TRBJ2-5; D gene unclear. The CDR3 length is 14 residues. V was cut by 0 bases and J by 1 base, with 7 bases left in between. CDR1 SGHRS and CDR2 YFSETQ come from the germline V gene. The DNA of the CDR3 is TGCGCCAGCAGCTTGGAACTCTTCCAAGAGACCCAGTACTTC. It specifies CASSLELFQETQYF.

This clone has more than one count but fewer than ten. This chain uses TRBV25-1 with TRBJ1-4; 9 nucleotides agree with TRBD1. The length of the CDR3 is 13 residues. CDR1 MGHDK and CDR2 SYGVNS come from the germline V gene. After removal of 4 bases from V and 7 bases from J, the junction contained 1 base not matched to a gene. CDR3 DNA: TGTGCCAGCAGTGGGACAGGGGTTGAAAAACTGTTTTTT. This translates into CASSGTGVEKLFF. Using reference TRBV25-1 and TRBJ1-4 for the parts outside the CDR3, the full variable domain is EADIYQTPRYLVIGTGKKITLECSQTMGHDKMYWYQQDPGMELHLIHYSYGVNSTEKGDLSSESTVSRIRTEHFPLTLESARPSHTSQYLCASSGTGVEKLFFGSGTQLSVL.

The J gene is TRBJ1-3, the V gene TRBV9; no reliable D call. V was cut by 1 base and J by 3 bases, with 5 bases left in between. CDR3 length: 13 residues. Germline V gene sequence: CDR1 SGDLS, CDR2 YYNGEE. The CDR3 is CASSVTYGNTIYF. DNA of the CDR3: TGTGCCAGCAGCGTAACTTATGGAAACACCATATATTTT.

This clone was picked up a small number of times. The rearrangement uses TRBV9 and TRBJ1-1; D not certain. The CDR3 totals 13 residues. Trimming removed 0 bases at V and 5 bases at J, with 8 bases between. Germline loops: CDR1 SGDLS, CDR2 YYNGEE. The DNA for the CDR3 is TGTGCCAGCAGCGTAGTCGAAGGGACTGAAGCTTTCTTT. Translated, it gives CASSVVEGTEAFF.

The chain links TRBV7-2 to TRBJ2-1; TRBD2 matches at 8 bases. The CDR3 totals 15 residues. The germline V gene has CDR1 SGHTA and CDR2 FQGNSA. After removal of 4 bases from V and 10 bases from J, the junction contained 12 bases not matched to a gene. This CDR3 reads CASSSRPGGPGEQFF. CDR3 sequence (DNA): TGTGCCAGCAGCTCAAGACCGGGGGGGCCCGGGGAGCAGTTCTTC.

The sample holds one count of this clone. The J gene is TRBJ1-1, the V gene TRBV5-1, with TRBD1 matching 8 bases. Germline V gene data show CDR1 as SGHRS and CDR2 as YFSETQ. The CDR3 covers 12 residues. V shed 7 bases, J shed 4 bases, and the junction held 3 bases outside the gene matches. CDR3 coding DNA: TGCGCCAGCGGACAGGGTAGCACTGAAGCTTTCTTT. It encodes CASGQGSTEAFF. Supplemented by reference TRBV5-1 and TRBJ1-1, the full variable domain reads KAGVTQTPRYLIKTRGQQVTLSCSPISGHRSVSWYQQTPGQGLQFLFEYFSETQRNKGNFPGRFSGRQFSNSRSEMNVSTLELGDSALYLCASGQGSTEAFFGQGTRLTVV.

The gene calls are TRBV9 and TRBJ2-3; 8 nucleotides line up with TRBD2. CDR3 length: 16 amino acids. Per germline, CDR1 SGDLS and CDR2 YYNGEE. V shed 2 bases, J shed 3 bases, and the junction held 8 bases outside the gene matches. The CDR3 is CASSVQPGLETDTQYF. The CDR3 region has the DNA TGTGCCAGCAGCGTCCAACCGGGACTAGAGACAGATACGCAGTATTTT.

A single count supports this clone. Written as DNA, the CDR3 is TGTGCCAGCCTGGGACCGACGAATCAGCCCCAGCATTTT. Its translation is CASLGPTNQPQHF. The chain combines TRBV28 with TRBJ1-5, with D tentatively TRBD1 (5 bases). Germline CDR1 is MDHEN and CDR2 is SYDVKM. This CDR3 spans 13 amino acids. V was clipped by 8 bases and J by 4 bases, with 12 bases between them. Filled out from reference TRBV28 and TRBJ1-5, the complete variable domain reads DVKVTQSSRYLVKRTGEKVFLECVQDMDHENMFWYRQDPGLGLRLIYFSYDVKMKEKGDIPEGYSVSREKKERFSLILESASTNQTSMYLCASLGPTNQPQHFGDGTRLSIL.

The chain carries TRBV30 and TRBJ2-3; D is perhaps TRBD1 or TRBD2 (6 bases each). Trimming stripped 4 bases from V and 5 bases from J, with 19 bases between. CDR1 and CDR2 from the germline V gene are GTSNPN and SVGIG (reference sequence). The CDR3 is 15 amino acids. CDR3 in DNA: TGTGCCTGGACAGAGGGGGGCTCGGGCGTAGATACGCAGTATTTT. This translates into CAWTEGGSGVDTQYF. Drawing the rest from reference TRBV30 and TRBJ2-3, the complete variable domain is SQTIHQWPATLVQPVGSPLSLECTVEGTSNPNLYWYRQAAGRGLQLLFYSVGIGQISSEVPQNLSASRPQDRQFILSSKKLLLSDSGFYLCAWTEGGSGVDTQYFGPGTRLTVL.

V usage is TRBV5-1 and J usage is TRBJ2-1; possible D gene TRBD1, 6 bases. This CDR3 has 15 residues. Trimming pared 4 bases from V and 3 bases from J, leaving 14 bases between. Germline V gene data show CDR1 as SGHRS and CDR2 as YFSETQ. This CDR3 is CASSPPADSYNEQFF. DNA of the CDR3: TGCGCCAGCAGCCCTCCCGCGGACAGCTACAATGAGCAGTTCTTC.

The chain combines TRBV19 with TRBJ1-1; perhaps TRBD1 as D (6 bases). Trimming removed 5 bases at V and 4 bases at J, with 14 bases between. Germline assignment: CDR1 LNHDA and CDR2 SQIVND (reference sequence). CDR3 length equals 14 residues. The CDR3 protein is CASSGQGRGTEAFF. The CDR3 coding sequence is TGTGCCAGTAGTGGGCAGGGGCGCGGCACTGAAGCTTTCTTT.

The rearrangement uses TRBV5-6 and TRBJ1-1, with D unclear. Germline V gene lookup returns CDR1 SGHDT and CDR2 YYEEEE. The CDR3 is 17 amino acids. V lost 3 bases, J lost 0 bases, and 18 bases lay in between. The CDR3 coding sequence is TGTGCCAGCAGCTGGGTCCGGGCCAACAATATGAACACTGAAGCTTTCTTT. This translates into CASSWVRANNMNTEAFF.

V gene TRBV7-9 combines with J gene TRBJ1-2, with D unclear. The V end was cut by 1 base, the J end by 3 bases, with 18 bases between. There are 17 residues in the CDR3. Germline CDR1 SEHNR, CDR2 FQNEAQ (reference sequence). CDR3 region: CASSLVVTGQKDYGYTF. CDR3 in DNA: TGTGCCAGCAGCTTAGTGGTAACTGGGCAGAAGGACTATGGCTACACCTTC. The full variable domain, in which reference TRBV7-9 and TRBJ1-2 provide the parts outside the CDR3, is DTGVSQNPRHKITKRGQNVTFRCDPISEHNRLYWYRQTLGQGPEFLTYFQNEAQLEKSRLLSDRFSAERPKGSFSTLEIQRTEQGDSAMYLCASSLVVTGQKDYGYTFGSGTRLTVV.

The V call is TRBV5-1, the J call TRBJ1-1; weak D call: TRBD1 (5 bases). Between the trimmed V and J ends, which lost 6 bases and 0 bases, there was a span of 15 bases. CDR3 length: 15 amino acids. The germline V gene encodes CDR1 SGHRS and CDR2 YFSETQ. The CDR3 region has the DNA TGCGCCAGCACGCAGACAGCAACAATGAACACTGAAGCTTTCTTT. It encodes CASTQTATMNTEAFF.

The chain is built from TRBV10-3 and TRBJ1-4, with unresolved D. Looked up from germline, CDR1 is ENHRY and CDR2 is SYGVKD. Trimming removed 0 bases at V and 3 bases at J, with 11 bases between. The CDR3 is made up of 16 amino acids. The CDR3 loop reads CAISESSTSPNEKLFF. The CDR3 bases are TGTGCCATCAGTGAGTCGAGTACGTCCCCTAATGAAAAACTGTTTTTT.

This chain uses TRBV7-6 with TRBJ2-3; 12 bases agree with TRBD2. Per germline, CDR1 SGHVS and CDR2 FNYEAQ. The junction had 1 base not matched to a gene; V was cut back by 3 bases and J by 3 bases. This CDR3 has 15 residues. The CDR3 reads CASSLTSGGTDTQYF. The CDR3 DNA reads as TGTGCCAGCAGCTTGACTAGCGGGGGAACAGATACGCAGTATTTT.

In this sample, this clone turned up a few times. The chain has TRBV5-1 and TRBJ2-2, with a tentative D call TRBD1 (5 bases). CDR1 is SGHRS, CDR2 YFSETQ, per germline. The CDR3 sequence is 14 residues long. Trimming stripped 1 base from V and 1 base from J, with 5 bases between. The CDR3 sequence: CASSLTGNTGELFF. The DNA of the CDR3 is TGCGCCAGCAGCTTGACAGGGAACACCGGGGAGCTGTTTTTT.

V usage is TRBV7-2 and J usage is TRBJ2-2; D is uncertain. Trimming removed 1 base at V and 1 base at J, with 4 bases between. Looked up from germline, CDR1 is SGHTA and CDR2 is FQGNSA. The CDR3 totals 14 residues. CDR3 nucleotide sequence: TGTGCCAGCAGCTTAGGAGGGAACACCGGGGAGCTGTTTTTT. This sequence encodes CASSLGGNTGELFF.

The chain employs TRBV7-2 and TRBJ1-1, with D perhaps TRBD1 (6 bases). The CDR3 length is 15 residues. The V end was cut by 1 base, the J end by 3 bases, with 12 bases between. Looked up from germline, CDR1 is SGHTA and CDR2 is FQGNSA. CDR3 bases: TGTGCCAGCAGCTTAGAAGGGGGGCGTTACACTGAAGCTTTCTTT. The encoded protein is CASSLEGGRYTEAFF.